The rows below give T cell receptor beta chains drawn from one sample of a study of early T cells in non-severe SARS-CoV-2 infection. TCRdb re-analysed the 5' RACE reads in MiXCR, keeping a single row per CDR3 protein. Counted here are approximately 110,000 distinct CDR3 sequences, about 15% occurring once; the ten biggest clones make up about a fifth. Sequences were obtained from whole blood. The source of these receptors is an adult who was a healthcare worker with PCR-confirmed SARS-CoV-2 infection or an uninfected control (not recorded which). Both conserved end residues are part of each CDR3. The D gene is left open where the match is weak. Expanded clones get a size class; other rows say once, few or many, or leave the size out.

D: NA
length: 11
V: TRBV12-3/TRBV12-4
J: TRBJ2-7
size: NA
DNA: TGTGCCAGCAGTTCATGGGAGGAGCAGTACTTC
CDR3: CASSSWEEQYF

D: TRBD1
length: 14
V: TRBV20-1
J: TRBJ1-1
size: NA
DNA: TGCAGTGCCCCGACAGGGTACACGAACACTGAAGCTTTCTTT
CDR3: CSAPTGYTNTEAFF

D: NA
length: 14
V: TRBV2
J: TRBJ2-3
size: NA
DNA: TGTGCCAGCAGGTTCGAGGCAAGCACAGATACGCAGTATTTT
CDR3: CASRFEASTDTQYF

D: NA
length: 15
V: TRBV7-9
J: TRBJ1-4
size: many
DNA: TGTGCCAGCAGCCCCCGGACCCAGTCTAATGAAAAACTGTTTTTT
CDR3: CASSPRTQSNEKLFF

D: TRBD2
length: 16
V: TRBV18
J: TRBJ2-3
size: NA
DNA: TGTGCCAGCTCCTTCACCAGCGGGCTAGCGGGGGGCCACGAGTATTTT
CDR3: CASSFTSGLAGGHEYF

D: TRBD1
length: 14
V: TRBV20-1
J: TRBJ1-2
size: NA
DNA: TGCAGTGCTGCCAACCGGGACAGGGGATATGGCTACACCTTC
CDR3: CSAANRDRGYGYTF

D: NA
length: 14
V: TRBV29-1
J: TRBJ1-1
size: few
DNA: TGCAGCGTTTCCTTTAGGTCCTCGAACACTGAAGCTTTCTTT
CDR3: CSVSFRSSNTEAFF

D: NA
length: 14
V: TRBV9
J: TRBJ1-5
size: few
DNA: TGTGCCAGCAGCGTAGATGGCCGCGGGCAGCCCCAGCATTTT
CDR3: CASSVDGRGQPQHF

D: TRBD2
length: 15
V: TRBV10-3
J: TRBJ2-1
size: few
DNA: TGTGCCATCGGGGCGGGAGGCCTCTCCTACAATGAGCAGTTCTTC
CDR3: CAIGAGGLSYNEQFF

D: NA
length: 15
V: TRBV7-6
J: TRBJ2-7
size: NA
DNA: TGTGCCAGCAGCCGAACCGGGACACAAAGCTACGAGCAGTACTTC
CDR3: CASSRTGTQSYEQYF

D: TRBD2
length: 14
V: TRBV20-1
J: TRBJ2-7
size: many
DNA: TGCAGTGCTCCAACTAGCGGGCTCCGCTACGAGCAGTACTTC
CDR3: CSAPTSGLRYEQYF

D: TRBD2
length: 14
V: TRBV5-1
J: TRBJ2-1
size: few
DNA: TGCGCCAGCAGCCCAGGGCTAGCGGAGGATGAGCAGTTCTTC
CDR3: CASSPGLAEDEQFF

D: TRBD1
length: 18
V: TRBV6-2/TRBV6-3
J: TRBJ1-5
size: many
DNA: TGTGCCAGCAGACCATCCCGACAGGGGGCTTACCCAGTTCAGCCCCAGCATTTT
CDR3: CASRPSRQGAYPVQPQHF

D: NA
length: 14
V: TRBV29-1
J: TRBJ1-2
size: NA
DNA: TGCAGCGTTGGCCCCGGGGACCCAGCATATGGCTACACCTTC
CDR3: CSVGPGDPAYGYTF

D: NA
length: 15
V: TRBV12-3/TRBV12-4
J: TRBJ1-5
size: NA
DNA: TGTGCCAGCAGACAGGGTTCGGATAGCAATCAGCCCCAGCATTTT
CDR3: CASRQGSDSNQPQHF

D: NA
length: 16
V: TRBV5-6
J: TRBJ2-3
size: few
DNA: TGTGCCAGCAGTCGTGGACGGCGGGGTTACACAGATACGCAGTATTTT
CDR3: CASSRGRRGYTDTQYF

D: NA
length: 11
V: TRBV2
J: TRBJ2-5
size: few
DNA: TGTGCCACAAGACTCCAAGAGACCCAGTACTTC
CDR3: CATRLQETQYF

D: NA
length: 16
V: TRBV7-9
J: TRBJ2-5
size: NA
DNA: TGTGCCAGCAGCTTAGGATCGGCAGCTTACCAAGAGACCCAGTACTTC
CDR3: CASSLGSAAYQETQYF

D: TRBD2
length: 15
V: TRBV29-1
J: TRBJ2-3
size: few
DNA: TGCAGCGTTGAAGGTGGAGGCGGGAGGACAGATACGCAGTATTTT
CDR3: CSVEGGGGRTDTQYF

D: NA
length: 15
V: TRBV19
J: TRBJ2-7
size: few
DNA: TGTGCCAGTAGTATAGACTGGGACCCTTCCTACGAGCAGTACTTC
CDR3: CASSIDWDPSYEQYF

D: NA
length: 14
V: TRBV12-3/TRBV12-4
J: TRBJ1-2
size: NA
DNA: TGTGCCAGCCGCCAAACAGGGACCAACTATGGCTACACCTTC
CDR3: CASRQTGTNYGYTF

D: TRBD2
length: 18
V: TRBV19
J: TRBJ2-1
size: few
DNA: TGTGCCAGTAAGGTGGTAGCGGGGGGGCCTAGTAACTACAATGAGCAGTTCTTC
CDR3: CASKVVAGGPSNYNEQFF

D: NA
length: 14
V: TRBV7-9
J: TRBJ2-7
size: few
DNA: TGTGCCAGCATCCCCAGCCCATTCGTAGACGAGCAGTACTTC
CDR3: CASIPSPFVDEQYF

D: TRBD1
length: 14
V: TRBV24-1
J: TRBJ2-1
size: many
DNA: TGTGCCACCAGTGACGCGGACAGGGGATCTGAGCAGTTCTTC
CDR3: CATSDADRGSEQFF

D: NA
length: 14
V: TRBV11-2
J: TRBJ1-6
size: NA
DNA: TGTGCCAGCAGCTTTCGGACGGATAATTCACCCCTCCACTTT
CDR3: CASSFRTDNSPLHF

D: TRBD1
length: 15
V: TRBV5-5
J: TRBJ1-1
size: few
DNA: TGTGCCAGCAGCAGAGATGACAGGGCTAACACTGAAGCTTTCTTT
CDR3: CASSRDDRANTEAFF

D: NA
length: 14
V: TRBV4-1
J: TRBJ1-1
size: NA
DNA: TGCGCCAGCAGCCTCACTCCCACCTTAAGAAAAGCTTTCTTT
CDR3: CASSLTPTLRKAFF

D: NA
length: 15
V: TRBV3-1
J: TRBJ2-5
size: few
DNA: TGTGCCAGCAGCCCCCTCTGGGGTAGAAAAGAGACCCAGTACTTC
CDR3: CASSPLWGRKETQYF

D: NA
length: 14
V: TRBV2
J: TRBJ2-3
size: few
DNA: TGTGCCAGCCCTCGACAGGCCTTCACAGATACGCAGTATTTT
CDR3: CASPRQAFTDTQYF

D: NA
length: 15
V: TRBV5-1
J: TRBJ1-5
size: many
DNA: TGCGCCAGCAGCTTGGCAGGGGACAGCAATCAGCCCCAGCATTTT
CDR3: CASSLAGDSNQPQHF

D: TRBD2
length: 16
V: TRBV5-4
J: TRBJ2-5
size: NA
DNA: TGTGCCAGCAGCTTGGGCAGCGGGGGGGCCCAGGAGACCCAGTACTTC
CDR3: CASSLGSGGAQETQYF

D: NA
length: 15
V: TRBV14
J: TRBJ2-1
size: few
DNA: TGTGCCAGCAGCCAACCCCGAACCTCTTACAATGAGCAGTTCTTC
CDR3: CASSQPRTSYNEQFF

D: NA
length: 13
V: TRBV29-1
J: TRBJ2-1
size: few
DNA: TGCAGCGTGGCGACTAGCTCCTACAATGAGCAGTTCTTC
CDR3: CSVATSSYNEQFF

D: NA
length: 12
V: TRBV30
J: TRBJ1-1
size: many
DNA: TGTGCCTGCAACCCCCAGCAGGGTGAAGCTTTCTTT
CDR3: CACNPQQGEAFF

D: NA
length: 14
V: TRBV7-9
J: TRBJ1-3
size: few
DNA: TGTGCCAGCAGATCGGCCCTCTCTGGAAACACCATATATTTT
CDR3: CASRSALSGNTIYF

D: TRBD1
length: 12
V: TRBV10-3
J: TRBJ1-5
size: few
DNA: TGTGCCTCAGGACAGGGGAATCAGCCCCAGCATTTT
CDR3: CASGQGNQPQHF

D: NA
length: 17
V: TRBV4-1
J: TRBJ2-2
size: few
DNA: TGCGCCAGCAGCCAATACCGGGGACCCTTGAACACCGGGGAGCTGTTTTTT
CDR3: CASSQYRGPLNTGELFF

D: NA
length: 14
V: TRBV28
J: TRBJ2-1
size: NA
DNA: TGTGCCAGCAGTTCCCCCCCGGGGGCCAATGAGCAGTTCTTC
CDR3: CASSSPPGANEQFF

D: TRBD1
length: 15
V: TRBV10-3
J: TRBJ2-5
size: NA
DNA: TGTGCCATCAGTGGTCGGGGACAGGGAACAGAGACCCAGTACTTC
CDR3: CAISGRGQGTETQYF

D: NA
length: 15
V: TRBV2
J: TRBJ1-6
size: NA
DNA: TGTGCCAGCAGTGAAAGTGGGGTAGGGCAGTCACCCCTCCACTTT
CDR3: CASSESGVGQSPLHF

D: NA
length: 14
V: TRBV13
J: TRBJ2-5
size: NA
DNA: TGTGCCAGCAGCTTGACGGGGGCTGCCGAGACCCAGTACTTC
CDR3: CASSLTGAAETQYF

D: NA
length: 15
V: TRBV7-3
J: TRBJ2-1
size: NA
DNA: TGTGCCAGCAGCTCGCTAAGAACAACCTACAATGAGCAGTTCTTC
CDR3: CASSSLRTTYNEQFF

D: NA
length: 16
V: TRBV3-1
J: TRBJ1-4
size: NA
DNA: TGTGCCAGCAGCCAAGCAGGGGCGCGGAGTAATGAAAAACTGTTTTTT
CDR3: CASSQAGARSNEKLFF

D: TRBD1
length: 14
V: TRBV10-2
J: TRBJ1-6
size: NA
DNA: TGCGCCAGCAGTGTGGGGACAGCCAATTCACCCCTCCACTTT
CDR3: CASSVGTANSPLHF

D: NA
length: 13
V: TRBV3-1
J: TRBJ1-6
size: few
DNA: TGTGCCAGCAGCCCGAGCGGGGGATCACCCCTCCACTTT
CDR3: CASSPSGGSPLHF

D: NA
length: 14
V: TRBV20-1
J: TRBJ1-2
size: NA
DNA: TGCAGTGCTAGGCCCTCGCTGGGAGGCTATGGCTACACCTTC
CDR3: CSARPSLGGYGYTF

D: NA
length: 13
V: TRBV4-1
J: TRBJ2-7
size: few
DNA: TGCGCCAGCATGGACGTCGGGGCCTACGAGCAGTACTTC
CDR3: CASMDVGAYEQYF

D: NA
length: 13
V: TRBV12-5
J: TRBJ1-1
size: many
DNA: TGTGCTAGTGGTTTATACACCTACGCTGAAGCTTTCTTT
CDR3: CASGLYTYAEAFF

D: TRBD1
length: 13
V: TRBV5-1
J: TRBJ1-1
size: NA
DNA: TGCGCCAGCAGCTTGCAGGACAGGGAAGAAGCTTTCTTT
CDR3: CASSLQDREEAFF

D: NA
length: 16
V: TRBV20-1
J: TRBJ2-7
size: few
DNA: TGCAGTGCTAGTAACAGGGCGAGGAGTGCGGACTACGAGCAGTACTTC
CDR3: CSASNRARSADYEQYF

D: NA
length: 17
V: TRBV3-1
J: TRBJ1-1
size: NA
DNA: TGTGCCAGCAGCCAAGCCTCCCCGGGGGTAATGAACACTGAAGCTTTCTTT
CDR3: CASSQASPGVMNTEAFF

D: NA
length: 14
V: TRBV5-1
J: TRBJ1-1
size: NA
DNA: TGCGCCAGCAGCTTGGGACATGTTGAACCTGAAGCTTTCTTT
CDR3: CASSLGHVEPEAFF

D: TRBD1
length: 13
V: TRBV5-1
J: TRBJ1-2
size: few
DNA: TGCGCCAGCAGCTTGAACGACAGGGATGGCTACACCTTC
CDR3: CASSLNDRDGYTF